This T cell receptor (beta chain) stems from a study of control samples from healthy donors and cancer patients. Sequenced by immunoSEQ multiplex PCR; TCRdb stores in-frame clones only, minus some. The data show about 140,000 clones, approximately 92% seen once. The source of this sequence is a man aged 25 to 40 in good health. The sample taken for sequencing was blood.

In nucleotides, the CDR3 is TGCACCAGCAGCCAAAGGGACAGAGCCTACGAGCAGTACTTC. Residues: CTSSQRDRAYEQYF. The chain combines TRBV1 with TRBJ2-7; the tabulated D call, TRBD1, remains unverified against the DNA. TRBV1 is reported as a pseudogene. This CDR3 contains 14 residues.